Below are 6 T cell receptor beta chains sequenced from a single sample in a study of Ad26.COV2.S vaccination and SARS-CoV-2 variants. Repertoires were generated with immunoSEQ multiplex PCR, while TCRdb's copy carries only in-frame clones and drops some. Among about 350,000 clones listed, about 91% were seen once. This material consisted of peripheral blood, taken after recovery from COVID-19. These receptors all come from a human donor who had recovered from COVID-19.

The J gene is TRBJ1-1, the V gene TRBV18; no reliable D call. The germline gives CDR1 KGHSH, CDR2 LQKENI. CDR3 size: 15 residues. Trimming removed 2 bases at V and 1 base at J, with 11 bases between. The CDR3 loop is CASSPVHRENTEAFF. CDR3 coding DNA: TGTGCCAGCTCACCAGTTCACAGAGAGAACACTGAAGCTTTCTTT.

The chain uses TRBV3-1 (or the pseudogene TRBV3-2) and TRBJ1-4; D is unclear. The germline V and J ends were trimmed by 1 base and 0 bases, with 9 bases remaining between them. The CDR3 is 16 amino acids. CDR1 LGHDT and CDR2 YNNKEL come from the germline V gene (reference sequence). The CDR3 nucleotides are TGTGCCAGCAGCCAAGCCACGGTCGCAACTAATGAAAAACTGTTTTTT. The encoded protein is CASSQATVATNEKLFF.

This sequence joins TRBV11-2 and TRBJ1-2; D may be TRBD1 (5 bases). V dropped 2 bases and J dropped 8 bases, with 12 bases sitting between them. The CDR3 has 13 amino acids. The germline gives CDR1 SGHAT, CDR2 FQNNGV. The CDR3 sequence: CASSLQGRVGYTF. In DNA form, the CDR3 reads TGTGCCAGCAGCTTACAGGGTCGGGTAGGCTACACCTTC.

The V and J genes are TRBV9 and TRBJ1-3, with D perhaps TRBD1 (5 bases). With 1 base removed from V and 0 bases from J, the gap between germline ends came to 11 bases. Germline CDR1 reads SGDLS; CDR2 reads YYNGEE. This CDR3 has 16 residues. The CDR3 DNA reads TGTGCCAGCAGCGTATTGGGGCTTAGCTCTGGAAACACCATATATTTT. Translating it yields CASSVLGLSSGNTIYF.

The chain couples TRBV10-1 to TRBJ1-4; a possible D gene is TRBD1 (5 bases). This CDR3 is 15 amino acids long. Germline-derived CDR1 and CDR2 are WNHNN and SYGVQD (reference sequence). Trimming stripped 3 bases from V and 5 bases from J, with 13 bases between. CDR3 DNA sequence: TGCGCCAGCAGTGACGACGGGACGGGGAATGAAAAACTGTTTTTT. Translation gives CASSDDGTGNEKLFF.

The chain employs TRBV19 and TRBJ2-7; D remains ambiguous. V was shortened by 4 bases and J by 0 bases, with 4 bases between the two germline ends. This CDR3 is 12 amino acids long. Per germline, CDR1 LNHDA and CDR2 SQIVND (reference sequence). CDR3 loop: CASSRSSYEQYF. The CDR3 nucleotides read TGTGCCAGTAGTAGGAGCTCCTACGAGCAGTACTTC.